The 25 T cell receptor beta chains listed next were all sequenced from one sample in a study of blood T cell repertoires in COVID-19. Here immunoSEQ multiplex PCR was the method, and the copy in TCRdb shows in-frame clones only, minus some. This table has more than 300,000 clones, around nine tenths appearing once. The sequenced material came from PBMCs or T cells enriched from blood (not recorded which). These receptors were obtained from a woman in her late teens or twenties who had recovered from COVID-19.

The V and J genes are TRBV19 and TRBJ1-6; TRBD1 is a possible D gene (6 bases). Between the trimmed V and J ends, which lost 5 bases and 4 bases, there was a span of 12 bases. The CDR3 runs 15 residues. Looked up from germline, CDR1 is LNHDA and CDR2 is SQIVND (reference sequence). The CDR3 DNA is TGTGCCAGTAGTGCTATCGGGACATATAATTCACCCCTCCACTTT. This translates into CASSAIGTYNSPLHF.

This chain connects TRBV11-2 to TRBJ2-7, with TRBD2 as a possible D gene (6 bases). CDR3 length equals 13 residues. Trimming removed 9 bases at V and 2 bases at J, with 14 bases between. Germline V lookup: CDR1 SGHAT, CDR2 FQNNGV. This CDR3 is CASGLAGTYEQYF. The CDR3 bases are TGTGCCAGTGGGTTGGCGGGGACCTACGAGCAGTACTTC.

There are a few counts of this clone. The rearrangement joins TRBV7-9 to TRBJ2-2; 7 bases fit TRBD1. The CDR3 spans 14 residues. J gave up 7 bases and V 5 bases, and 7 bases lay outside the gene matches. Germline loops: CDR1 SEHNR, CDR2 FQNEAQ (reference sequence). CDR3 coding DNA: TGTGCCAGCAGCGTAGACAGGGAAAACGGGGAGCTGTTTTTT. This gives the protein CASSVDRENGELFF.

In nucleotides, the CDR3 is TGTGCCAGCAGCTTGGAGGGAGACCCTAATGAAAAACTGTTTTTT. As protein: CASSLEGDPNEKLFF. This rearrangement joins TRBV5-4 to TRBJ1-4, with D unclear. The CDR3 consists of 15 residues. Germline V lookup: CDR1 SGHNT, CDR2 YYREEE (reference sequence). The V end was cut by 0 bases, the J end by 3 bases, with 9 bases between.

The chain recombines TRBV7-3 with TRBJ2-2; tentatively, D is TRBD1 (5 bases). In germline, CDR1 is SGHTA, CDR2 FQGTGA. This CDR3 region has 14 residues. The V gene lost 1 base and the J gene lost 6 bases, with 9 bases spanning the gap. CDR3 in DNA: TGTGCCAGCAGCTTAAGCAGGGTTGCCGGGGAGCTGTTTTTT. The encoded protein is CASSLSRVAGELFF.

The chain recombines TRBV5-1 with TRBJ1-4; TRBD1 matches at 7 bases. The CDR3 loop spans 14 amino acids. In germline, CDR1 is SGHRS, CDR2 YFSETQ. V was clipped by 3 bases and J by 4 bases; unmatched bases: 3. CDR3 sequence: CASSSGTDNEKLFF. The CDR3 DNA sequence: TGCGCCAGCAGCTCCGGGACAGATAATGAAAAACTGTTTTTT.

The CDR3 spells CSVAWRLNTDTQYF. CDR3 nucleotide sequence: TGCAGCGTCGCCTGGAGGCTGAACACAGATACGCAGTATTTT. This sequence joins TRBV29-1 and TRBJ2-3; perhaps TRBD2 as D (5 bases). The germline gives CDR1 SQVTM, CDR2 ANQGSEA. The V end lost 6 bases, the J end lost 2 bases, and 15 bases lay between the germline ends. The CDR3 is made up of 14 amino acids.

The chain combines TRBV7-8 with TRBJ1-5, with D unresolved. The CDR3 totals 17 residues. Trimming took off 5 bases at V and 0 bases at J, with 17 bases between the two ends. The germline V gene encodes CDR1 SGHVS and CDR2 FQNEAQ. CDR3 in DNA: TGTGCCAGCAGCGGCACATGGTCGAAAGTTAGCAATCAGCCCCAGCATTTT. The encoded protein is CASSGTWSKVSNQPQHF.

This chain links TRBV11-2 with TRBJ1-4; perhaps TRBD1 as D (6 bases). Germline CDR1 SGHAT, CDR2 FQNNGV. V lost 1 base and J lost 8, with 14 bases in between. There are 15 residues in the CDR3. The CDR3: CASSLVPRGGEKLFF. For the CDR3, the DNA is TGTGCCAGCAGCTTAGTTCCCAGGGGCGGGGAAAAACTGTTTTTT.

The rearrangement links TRBV9 to TRBJ1-2, with 7 bases aligning to TRBD1. With V trimmed by 2 bases and J by 3 bases, 4 bases remained unmatched. There are 14 residues in the CDR3. CDR1 is SGDLS, CDR2 YYNGEE, per germline. This CDR3 reads CASSVGQSDYGYTF. DNA of the CDR3: TGTGCCAGCAGCGTGGGACAGTCCGACTATGGCTACACCTTC.

This chain joins TRBV11-2 and TRBJ1-1; D remains ambiguous. CDR3 length: 16 amino acids. Trimming took off 5 bases at V and 0 bases at J, with 16 bases between the two ends. Germline V gives CDR1 SGHAT, CDR2 FQNNGV. The CDR3 region has the DNA TGTGCCAGCAGCCTTGGACGGACTTACATGAACACTGAAGCTTTCTTT. It translates to CASSLGRTYMNTEAFF.

The chain combines TRBV4-1 with TRBJ1-3; 7 bases fit TRBD1. V lost 4 bases, J lost 0 bases, and 3 bases stayed unmatched. The CDR3 runs 15 residues. Germline-derived CDR1 and CDR2 are MGHRA and YSYEKL. DNA for the CDR3: TGCGCCAGCAGCCCGGACAGGTCCTCTGGAAACACCATATATTTT. This sequence encodes CASSPDRSSGNTIYF.

CDR3 DNA sequence: TGTGCCAGCAGCCAGGGACTAGCGGGGACCTACGAGCAGTACTTC. It specifies CASSQGLAGTYEQYF. The chain carries TRBV11-2 and TRBJ2-7; 13 positions agree with TRBD2. The ends lost 5 bases at V and 2 bases at J; junction bases unmatched: 3. The CDR3 has 15 amino acids. Looked up from germline, CDR1 is SGHAT and CDR2 is FQNNGV.

The chain joins TRBV6-5 to TRBJ2-2; no definite D call. Germline-derived CDR1 and CDR2 are MNHEY and SVGAGI. Trimming took 3 bases from V and 4 from J, leaving 12 bases between them. CDR3 length: 15 residues. DNA for the CDR3: TGTGCCAGCAGTTATCTCCATACTATCACCGGGGAGCTGTTTTTT. Protein product: CASSYLHTITGELFF.

The chain recombines TRBV5-4 with TRBJ1-2, with 7 bases lining up with TRBD1. Germline lookup yields CDR1 SGHNT and CDR2 YYREEE (reference sequence). J gave up 2 bases and V 4 bases, and 5 bases lay outside the gene matches. The length of the CDR3 is 14 residues. The CDR3 reads CASSPAGQNYGYTF. Written as DNA, the CDR3 is TGTGCCAGCAGCCCGGCGGGACAGAACTATGGCTACACCTTC.

V and J are TRBV4-2 and TRBJ1-3, with a weak D call TRBD1 (5 bases). The CDR3 has 15 residues. The V gene's germline CDR1 is LGHNA and CDR2 YNFKEQ. Trimming took 0 bases from V and 4 from J, leaving 10 bases between them. The CDR3 reads CASSQEMQGGNTIYF. The DNA of the CDR3 is TGTGCCAGCAGCCAAGAGATGCAGGGAGGAAACACCATATATTTT.

DNA of the CDR3: TGCAGCGTTGGCCGGGGAAGAGAGACCCAGTACTTC. This encodes CSVGRGRETQYF. The rearrangement uses TRBV29-1 and TRBJ2-5, with D possibly TRBD2 on 5 matching bases. V was pared by 4 bases and J by 4 bases, with 10 bases between. The CDR3 contains 12 residues. Germline assignment: CDR1 SQVTM and CDR2 ANQGSEA.

About this clone itself: Germline and junction disagree at one end, which may indicate a read error. The CDR3 here is CASSPRGGGNFGYTF. CDR3 nucleotides: TGTGCCAGCAGCCCCCGGGGAGGGGGGAACTTTGGCTACACCTTC. The chain recombines TRBV7-2 with TRBJ1-2; D may be TRBD1 (6 bases). This CDR3 comprises 15 residues. In germline, CDR1 is SGHTA, CDR2 FQGNSA.

The chain couples TRBV9 to TRBJ2-2; TRBD2 aligns across 10 bases. The CDR3 totals 19 residues. Germline-derived CDR1 and CDR2 are SGDLS and YYNGEE. V lost 1 base, J lost 0 bases, and 9 bases stayed unmatched. CDR3 DNA: TGTGCCAGCAGCGTACGCGGACTAGCGGATATCTCGAACACCGGGGAGCTGTTTTTT. It is translated as CASSVRGLADISNTGELFF.

This chain connects TRBV10-3 to TRBJ2-3; 13 nucleotides match TRBD2. The CDR3 loop spans 16 amino acids. In germline, CDR1 is ENHRY, CDR2 SYGVKD. The V gene end was trimmed by 7 bases and the J gene end by 2 bases; junction bases not matched to a gene: 6. CDR3 coding DNA: TGTGCCATCAACCCGGGACTAGCGGGGAACACAGATACGCAGTATTTT. It encodes CAINPGLAGNTDTQYF.

V is TRBV11-2 and J is TRBJ2-2; D remains ambiguous. Trimming removed 1 base at V and 0 bases at J, with 9 bases between. Per the germline V gene, CDR1 is SGHAT and CDR2 is FQNNGV. The CDR3 length is 16 residues. The CDR3 protein is CASSLGVRTNTGELFF. The CDR3 region has the DNA TGTGCCAGCAGCTTAGGTGTCAGGACGAACACCGGGGAGCTGTTTTTT.

J is TRBJ1-6 and V is TRBV6-5; D call uncertain. The length of the CDR3 is 13 residues. V was cut by 11 bases and J by 5 bases, with 13 bases left in between. CDR1 and CDR2 (germline): MNHEY, SVGAGI. The CDR3 DNA is TGTGCCTCTGGGAGGGCCAATAATTCACCCCTCCACTTT. Translated: CASGRANNSPLHF.

This chain uses TRBV14 with TRBJ2-5; 10 bases are shared with TRBD1. CDR1 is SGHDN, CDR2 FVKESK, per germline. The CDR3 length is 13 residues. V lost 6 bases and J lost 2; bases outside the gene matches: 0. The DNA for the CDR3 is TGTGCCAGCAGGGACAGGGGGCAAGAGACCCAGTACTTC. Its translation: CASRDRGQETQYF.

The genes are TRBV6-1 and TRBJ1-1, with D possibly matching TRBD1 (6 bases). Germline CDR1 MNHNS, CDR2 SASEGT. V lost 1 base, J lost 4 bases, and 10 bases lay in between. The CDR3 consists of 14 residues. CDR3 sequence: CASSEVGGGTEAFF. DNA of the CDR3: TGTGCCAGCAGTGAAGTGGGAGGGGGCACTGAAGCTTTCTTT.

The rearrangement links TRBV2 to TRBJ1-2; D gene ambiguous. Germline V gene data show CDR1 as SNHLY and CDR2 as FYNNEI. Trimming left V 8 bases short and J 5 bases short, with 12 bases between. The CDR3 is made up of 12 amino acids. For the CDR3, the DNA is TGTGCCAGCCGTCAGGAGGAGTATGGCTACACCTTC. It encodes CASRQEEYGYTF.